This T cell receptor beta chain was sequenced for a study of radiation and T cells in renal cell carcinoma. Noted time point: blood 4 weeks post-SBRT, at nephrectomy. Documented treatment: 15 Gy SBRT to primary tumor, nephrectomy 4 weeks later. The tumor was a clear cell renal cell carcinoma. This clone appeared a few times. Repertoires were generated with immunoSEQ multiplex PCR, while TCRdb's copy carries only in-frame clones and drops some. Among over 120,000 clones listed, approximately 86% were seen once. The CDR3 length is 13 residues. Between the trimmed V and J ends, which lost 6 bases and 3 bases, there was a span of 11 bases. Germline loops: CDR1 MNHEY, CDR2 SMNVEV (reference sequence).

The rearrangement joins TRBV27 to TRBJ1-1; D gene unclear. The source was blood, collected from a patient whose treatment included radiotherapy and nephrectomy. The receptor was isolated from a woman between 50 and 59 years old with renal cell carcinoma. CDR3 residues: CASRSPPDTEAFF. The CDR3 DNA reads TGTGCCAGCAGATCCCCCCCCGACACTGAAGCTTTCTTT.